Listed below are T cell receptor beta chains from one sample, sequenced in a study of T-cell memory formation after mild COVID-19. MiXCR was run by TCRdb on the 5' RACE reads, yielding one entry per CDR3 protein. The top ten hold around 12% of the sample, which has about 470,000 distinct CDR3 sequences, around 27% seen once. Sequencing used PBMCs or a T cell subset sorted from them (not recorded which). These receptors all stem from an adult woman who had mild COVID-19 (a few samples of this study predate the infection). Cell type and time point are not known. The CDR3 runs from the conserved cysteine through the conserved F or W. D genes are given only for firm matches. Some rows have no size entry. The others give once, few or many, or a class for an expanded clone.

d_call: TRBD2
clone_size: few
v_call: TRBV5-1
j_call: TRBJ2-1
cdr3_aa: CASSLTSGGLYEQFF
cdr3_nt: TGCGCCAGCAGCTTGACTAGCGGGGGCCTTTATGAGCAGTTCTTC

d_call: .
clone_size: .
v_call: TRBV12-3/TRBV12-4
j_call: TRBJ1-3
cdr3_aa: CASRGTAGNTIYF
cdr3_nt: TGTGCCAGCAGGGGGACGGCCGGAAACACCATATATTTT

d_call: .
clone_size: .
v_call: TRBV12-3/TRBV12-4
j_call: TRBJ2-3
cdr3_aa: CASSGIKWDTQYF
cdr3_nt: TGTGCCAGCAGTGGTATAAAGTGGGATACGCAGTATTTT

d_call: TRBD2
clone_size: few
v_call: TRBV14
j_call: TRBJ2-7
cdr3_aa: CASSQAGGISEQYF
cdr3_nt: TGTGCCAGCAGCCAAGCGGGGGGTATCAGCGAGCAGTACTTC

d_call: .
clone_size: .
v_call: TRBV30
j_call: TRBJ1-1
cdr3_aa: CAWSFTANTEAFF
cdr3_nt: TGTGCCTGGAGCTTTACAGCGAACACTGAAGCTTTCTTT

d_call: TRBD2
clone_size: .
v_call: TRBV12-3/TRBV12-4
j_call: TRBJ2-1
cdr3_aa: CASSSRGLAGLSSYNEQFF
cdr3_nt: TGTGCCAGCAGTTCTAGAGGGCTAGCGGGTTTAAGCTCCTACAATGAGCAGTTCTTC

d_call: .
clone_size: .
v_call: TRBV20-1
j_call: TRBJ1-1
cdr3_aa: CSARDSGTAMNTEAFF
cdr3_nt: TGCAGTGCTAGAGATTCTGGGACGGCTATGAACACTGAAGCTTTCTTT

d_call: .
clone_size: few
v_call: TRBV5-4
j_call: TRBJ2-3
cdr3_aa: CASKWGLEDTQYF
cdr3_nt: TGTGCCAGCAAGTGGGGGCTCGAGGATACGCAGTATTTT

d_call: .
clone_size: .
v_call: TRBV27
j_call: TRBJ2-3
cdr3_aa: CASSLDRLLTDTQYF
cdr3_nt: TGTGCCAGCAGCCTGGACCGGCTCCTCACAGATACGCAGTATTTT

d_call: .
clone_size: .
v_call: TRBV7-3
j_call: TRBJ1-1
cdr3_aa: CSSSLGRANTEAFF
cdr3_nt: TGTTCCAGCAGCTTAGGCAGGGCCAACACTGAAGCTTTCTTT

d_call: .
clone_size: .
v_call: TRBV7-2
j_call: TRBJ1-1
cdr3_aa: CASSLWGSVNTEAFF
cdr3_nt: TGTGCCAGCAGCTTATGGGGTAGCGTGAACACTGAAGCTTTCTTT

d_call: TRBD2
clone_size: .
v_call: TRBV12-3/TRBV12-4
j_call: TRBJ2-2
cdr3_aa: CASSPGTSGATGELFF
cdr3_nt: TGTGCCAGCAGTCCCGGGACTAGCGGCGCCACCGGGGAGCTGTTTTTT

d_call: .
clone_size: .
v_call: TRBV2
j_call: TRBJ1-1
cdr3_aa: CASTDGLNTEAFF
cdr3_nt: TGTGCCAGCACCGACGGCCTGAACACTGAAGCTTTCTTT

d_call: TRBD1
clone_size: few
v_call: TRBV25-1
j_call: TRBJ1-3
cdr3_aa: CASSEFIRGPSGNTIYF
cdr3_nt: TGTGCCAGCAGTGAATTCATCAGGGGGCCATCTGGAAACACCATATATTTT

d_call: TRBD2
clone_size: few
v_call: TRBV7-9
j_call: TRBJ2-7
cdr3_aa: CASSSGLAGVLSSYEQYF
cdr3_nt: TGTGCCAGCAGCTCGGGACTAGCGGGGGTCCTCAGCTCCTACGAGCAGTACTTC

d_call: .
clone_size: .
v_call: TRBV3-1
j_call: TRBJ2-1
cdr3_aa: CASSQDFPGVIYNEQFF
cdr3_nt: TGTGCCAGCAGCCAAGATTTCCCGGGAGTCATCTACAATGAGCAGTTCTTC

d_call: .
clone_size: .
v_call: TRBV6-5
j_call: TRBJ2-7
cdr3_aa: CASSPDTWSSYEQYF
cdr3_nt: TGTGCCAGCAGCCCGGACACTTGGAGCTCCTACGAGCAGTACTTC

d_call: .
clone_size: .
v_call: TRBV5-6
j_call: TRBJ1-3
cdr3_aa: CASSLGLNSGNTIYF
cdr3_nt: TGTGCCAGCAGCTTGGGGCTGAACTCTGGAAACACCATATATTTT

d_call: .
clone_size: few
v_call: TRBV30
j_call: TRBJ2-7
cdr3_aa: CAWSKPASYEQYF
cdr3_nt: TGTGCCTGGAGTAAGCCCGCATCCTACGAGCAGTACTTC

d_call: .
clone_size: few
v_call: TRBV20-1
j_call: TRBJ2-3
cdr3_aa: CSATWSTSGYAQYF
cdr3_nt: TGCAGTGCTACCTGGTCCACCTCGGGGTATGCGCAGTATTTT

d_call: .
clone_size: .
v_call: TRBV29-1
j_call: TRBJ1-1
cdr3_aa: CSVIRRGSAEAFF
cdr3_nt: TGCAGCGTTATAAGAAGGGGGAGCGCTGAAGCTTTCTTT

d_call: .
clone_size: few
v_call: TRBV2
j_call: TRBJ2-7
cdr3_aa: CASTDGRSYEQYF
cdr3_nt: TGTGCCAGCACCGACGGGCGGTCCTACGAGCAGTACTTC

d_call: TRBD2
clone_size: .
v_call: TRBV4-3
j_call: TRBJ2-1
cdr3_aa: CASSRPSGKVGLSYNEQFF
cdr3_nt: TGCGCCAGCAGCAGGCCTAGCGGGAAAGTGGGCCTCTCCTACAATGAGCAGTTCTTC

d_call: TRBD2
clone_size: few
v_call: TRBV7-9
j_call: TRBJ2-5
cdr3_aa: CASSLDSGRGETQYF
cdr3_nt: TGTGCCAGCAGCTTGGATAGCGGGCGCGGGGAGACCCAGTACTTC

d_call: .
clone_size: .
v_call: TRBV15
j_call: TRBJ1-4
cdr3_aa: CATSIVFSGNEKLFF
cdr3_nt: TGTGCCACGTCAATCGTCTTTTCGGGGAATGAAAAACTGTTTTTT

d_call: TRBD1
clone_size: .
v_call: TRBV15
j_call: TRBJ2-7
cdr3_aa: CATSRDRGAGEQYF
cdr3_nt: TGTGCCACCAGCAGGGACAGGGGGGCAGGGGAGCAGTACTTC

d_call: .
clone_size: few
v_call: TRBV12-3/TRBV12-4
j_call: TRBJ2-2
cdr3_aa: CASSFTAGELFF
cdr3_nt: TGTGCCAGCAGTTTTACGGCCGGGGAGCTGTTTTTT

d_call: TRBD1
clone_size: .
v_call: TRBV27
j_call: TRBJ2-7
cdr3_aa: CASSLQPGQPYEQYF
cdr3_nt: TGTGCCAGCAGTTTACAACCGGGACAGCCCTACGAGCAGTACTTC

d_call: TRBD2
clone_size: .
v_call: TRBV27
j_call: TRBJ2-3
cdr3_aa: CASSLSAGLAGGEQYF
cdr3_nt: TGTGCCAGCAGTTTATCAGCTGGACTAGCGGGGGGTGAGCAGTATTTT

d_call: TRBD1
clone_size: once
v_call: TRBV27
j_call: TRBJ1-1
cdr3_aa: CASRTGDMSGTEAFF
cdr3_nt: TGTGCCAGCAGGACAGGGGATATGTCGGGCACTGAAGCTTTCTTT

d_call: TRBD2
clone_size: .
v_call: TRBV5-1
j_call: TRBJ2-2
cdr3_aa: CASSLAPSGDITGELFF
cdr3_nt: TGCGCCAGCAGCTTGGCGCCTAGCGGGGATATCACCGGGGAGCTGTTTTTT

d_call: TRBD2
clone_size: .
v_call: TRBV3-1
j_call: TRBJ2-1
cdr3_aa: CASSRSGLAREEQFF
cdr3_nt: TGTGCCAGCAGCCGATCGGGACTAGCCCGTGAGGAGCAGTTCTTC

d_call: TRBD1
clone_size: .
v_call: TRBV20-1
j_call: TRBJ2-2
cdr3_aa: CSARTTGGFNTGELFF
cdr3_nt: TGCAGTGCTAGAACAACAGGGGGCTTCAACACCGGGGAGCTGTTTTTT

d_call: TRBD2
clone_size: .
v_call: TRBV5-1
j_call: TRBJ2-1
cdr3_aa: CASTASGGSSYNEQFF
cdr3_nt: TGCGCCAGCACGGCTAGCGGGGGGAGCTCCTACAATGAGCAGTTCTTC

d_call: TRBD2
clone_size: .
v_call: TRBV7-9
j_call: TRBJ2-1
cdr3_aa: CASSLLVRESQNEQFF
cdr3_nt: TGTGCCAGCAGCTTGCTCGTGCGGGAGTCACAGAATGAGCAGTTCTTC

d_call: .
clone_size: .
v_call: TRBV14
j_call: TRBJ1-2
cdr3_aa: CASSQVGAPYGYTF
cdr3_nt: TGTGCCAGCAGCCAAGTAGGGGCCCCCTATGGCTACACCTTC

d_call: .
clone_size: few
v_call: TRBV20-1
j_call: TRBJ1-1
cdr3_aa: CSARFQGRGNTEAFF
cdr3_nt: TGCAGTGCTAGATTCCAGGGACGGGGGAACACTGAAGCTTTCTTT

d_call: .
clone_size: few
v_call: TRBV3-1
j_call: TRBJ2-1
cdr3_aa: CASSQENRRKFF
cdr3_nt: TGTGCCAGCAGCCAAGAGAACAGGAGGAAGTTCTTC

d_call: .
clone_size: .
v_call: TRBV11-2
j_call: TRBJ2-1
cdr3_aa: CASSLEYGPDNEQFF
cdr3_nt: TGTGCCAGCAGCTTAGAGTATGGGCCCGACAATGAGCAGTTCTTC

d_call: .
clone_size: .
v_call: TRBV27
j_call: TRBJ2-5
cdr3_aa: CASSPTRRRQETQYF
cdr3_nt: TGTGCCAGCAGTCCTACACGGAGACGACAAGAGACCCAGTACTTC

d_call: TRBD2
clone_size: few
v_call: TRBV7-2
j_call: TRBJ2-3
cdr3_aa: CASSSVNPSGGTDTQYF
cdr3_nt: TGTGCCAGCAGCTCTGTTAACCCGAGCGGGGGCACAGATACGCAGTATTTT

d_call: .
clone_size: few
v_call: TRBV30
j_call: TRBJ1-3
cdr3_aa: CAWSVLTNTIYF
cdr3_nt: TGTGCCTGGAGTGTACTAACCAACACCATATATTTT

d_call: .
clone_size: few
v_call: TRBV27
j_call: TRBJ2-2
cdr3_aa: CASSSALSGTGELFF
cdr3_nt: TGTGCCAGCAGTTCGGCACTATCGGGCACCGGGGAGCTGTTTTTT

d_call: .
clone_size: .
v_call: TRBV20-1
j_call: TRBJ1-3
cdr3_aa: CSASWGVPGNTIYF
cdr3_nt: TGCAGTGCTAGTTGGGGGGTACCTGGAAACACCATATATTTT

d_call: .
clone_size: few
v_call: TRBV2
j_call: TRBJ2-1
cdr3_aa: CASSLQGLEQFF
cdr3_nt: TGTGCCAGCAGTTTACAGGGATTAGAGCAGTTCTTC

d_call: .
clone_size: .
v_call: TRBV9
j_call: TRBJ1-6
cdr3_aa: CASSPRTSLNSPLHF
cdr3_nt: TGTGCCAGCAGCCCCCGGACGAGCCTAAATTCACCCCTCCACTTT

d_call: .
clone_size: few
v_call: TRBV18
j_call: TRBJ2-7
cdr3_aa: CASSPPAQATHEQYF
cdr3_nt: TGTGCCAGCTCACCACCGGCCCAGGCGACACACGAGCAGTACTTC

d_call: .
clone_size: .
v_call: TRBV5-1
j_call: TRBJ2-7
cdr3_aa: CASSLNTFPYEQYF
cdr3_nt: TGCGCCAGCAGCCTTAACACCTTCCCCTACGAGCAGTACTTC

d_call: .
clone_size: few
v_call: TRBV12-3/TRBV12-4
j_call: TRBJ2-2
cdr3_aa: CASSLARATGELFF
cdr3_nt: TGTGCCAGCAGTTTGGCCCGGGCAACCGGGGAGCTGTTTTTT

d_call: .
clone_size: .
v_call: TRBV5-1
j_call: TRBJ2-7
cdr3_aa: CASSVPGNTYEQYF
cdr3_nt: TGCGCCAGCAGCGTGCCGGGCAACACCTACGAGCAGTACTTC

d_call: TRBD2
clone_size: .
v_call: TRBV7-2
j_call: TRBJ2-3
cdr3_aa: CASSLAPRLASTDTQYF
cdr3_nt: TGTGCCAGCAGCTTAGCGCCCCGACTAGCGAGCACAGATACGCAGTATTTT

d_call: .
clone_size: .
v_call: TRBV7-7
j_call: TRBJ2-2
cdr3_aa: CASSLAAVPGELFF
cdr3_nt: TGTGCTAGCAGCTTAGCGGCGGTCCCCGGGGAGCTGTTTTTT

d_call: .
clone_size: .
v_call: TRBV19
j_call: TRBJ2-1
cdr3_aa: CASSIASSSYNEQFF
cdr3_nt: TGTGCCAGTAGTATAGCTAGCTCCTCCTACAATGAGCAGTTCTTC